This T cell receptor (beta chain) emerged from a study of T cell clonotyping in hematopoietic cell transplantation. The repertoire was sequenced with immunoSEQ multiplex PCR; TCRdb's copy has only in-frame clones and lacks some. The table has about 41,000 clones, 85% seen once. Time point denoted: recipient sample about 28 days before transplant, after cytoreduction. The CDR3 contains 12 residues. Trimming pared 1 base from V and 3 bases from J, leaving 4 bases between. The germline CDR1 and CDR2 sequences are SGHTA and FQGNSA. Source: peripheral blood mononuclear cells, taken before stem cell transplant. The chain combines TRBV7-2 with TRBJ2-7; the D is unclear. The receptor comes from a man aged 60 to 75 with acute myeloid leukemia. Some clones in this sample may be carry-over from other donors' samples. The CDR3 sequence: CASSLVIYEQYF. Here the CDR3 DNA reads TGTGCCAGCAGCTTAGTGATCTACGAGCAGTACTTC. Complete variable domain (other parts from reference TRBV7-2 and TRBJ2-7): GAGVSQSPSNKVTEKGKDVELRCDPISGHTALYWYRQSLGQGLEFLIYFQGNSAPDKSGLPSDRFSAERTGGSVSTLTIQRTQQEDSAVYLCASSLVIYEQYFGPGTRLTVT.